The 25 T cell receptor beta chains below all came from one sample that was sequenced in a study of cytomegalovirus exposure and HLA in healthy donors (TCRdb year 2017). The method was the immunoSEQ multiplex PCR assay. For the multiplex PCR, a mixture combining 60 forward primers for TCR Vbeta segments and 13 reverse primers for TCR Jbeta segments was used. TCRdb mirrors the immuneACCESS table, restricted to in-frame sequences. Some clones are absent from its copies; in checked studies, under half trace to an unresolved V gene, and the reason for the others is unknown. This sample comprises approximately 180,000 clones, about 80% of them detected only once. Over 2% of the sample goes to the ten largest clones. Sequenced: PBMCs. The source is a woman younger than 45 in good health and CMV-seronegative.

The chain uses TRBV7-9 and TRBJ2-1; 13 bases match TRBD2. Per the germline V gene, CDR1 is SEHNR and CDR2 is FQNEAQ (reference sequence). The junction had 11 bases not matched to a gene; V was cut back by 7 bases and J by 5 bases. This CDR3 is 17 amino acids long. The CDR3 reads CASTLGTGLAGHNEQFF. CDR3 in DNA: TGTGCCAGCACCCTGGGGACGGGACTAGCGGGACACAATGAGCAGTTCTTC.

The rearrangement joins TRBV4-3 to TRBJ2-3, with no clear D. Germline V gives CDR1 LGHNA, CDR2 YSLEER. Trimming stripped 0 bases from V and 3 bases from J, with 7 bases between. This CDR3 has 14 amino acids. The CDR3 loop reads CASSQDPRTDTQYF. CDR3 sequence (DNA): TGCGCCAGCAGCCAAGATCCCCGGACAGATACGCAGTATTTT.

The V call is TRBV6-1, the J call TRBJ1-1, with 7 bases matching TRBD1. CDR1 and CDR2 from the germline V gene are MNHNS and SASEGT. The CDR3 spans 14 residues. The J segment lost 5 bases and the V segment lost 5 bases, leaving 8 bases of the junction unmatched. This CDR3 reads CASSSPGGRTEAFF. The CDR3 DNA is TGTGCCAGCAGTTCGCCAGGGGGGAGGACTGAAGCTTTCTTT.

This rearrangement joins TRBV2 to TRBJ1-6; 9 bases are shared with TRBD1. The CDR3 is 14 amino acids. CDR1 and CDR2 from the germline V gene are SNHLY and FYNNEI. With V trimmed by 6 bases and J by 10 bases, 7 bases remained unmatched. The CDR3 is CASRDTGGESPLHF. In DNA, the CDR3 is TGTGCCAGCAGGGATACAGGGGGCGAATCACCCCTCCACTTT.

J is TRBJ2-1 and V is TRBV28; 11 positions agree with TRBD2. J gave up 10 bases and V 6 bases, and 14 bases lay outside the gene matches. The V gene's germline CDR1 is MDHEN and CDR2 SYDVKM. CDR3 size: 16 residues. The chain's CDR3 is CASRALAGAWAHEQFF. The CDR3, as DNA: TGTGCCAGCAGGGCACTAGCGGGAGCGTGGGCCCACGAGCAGTTCTTC.

The chain uses TRBV6-5 and TRBJ1-6; no clear D gene. The V and J ends lost 6 bases and 0 bases respectively, with 6 bases between them. There are 14 residues in the CDR3. The V gene's germline CDR1 is MNHEY and CDR2 SVGAGI. In DNA form, the CDR3 reads TGTGCCAGCAGAACCAGCTCCTATAATTCACCCCTCCACTTT. Protein sequence: CASRTSSYNSPLHF.

V usage is TRBV14 and J usage is TRBJ1-3; D possibly corresponds to TRBD1 (6 bases). V was cut by 3 bases and J by 6 bases, with 15 bases left in between. Germline V gives CDR1 SGHDN, CDR2 FVKESK. This CDR3 has 15 residues. The CDR3 here is CASSHNWAGENTIYF. Here the CDR3 DNA reads TGTGCCAGCAGCCACAATTGGGCAGGGGAAAACACCATATATTTT. Full variable domain (remainder filled in from reference TRBV14 and TRBJ1-3): EAGVTQFPSHSVIEKGQTVTLRCDPISGHDNLYWYRRVMGKEIKFLLHFVKESKQDESGMPNNRFLAERTGGTYSTLKVQPAELEDSGVYFCASSHNWAGENTIYFGEGSWLTVV.

A few counts support this clone. The rearrangement uses TRBV27 and TRBJ2-2; 11 bases are a match to TRBD2. This CDR3 is 16 amino acids long. J lost 7 bases, V lost 3 bases, and 7 bases had no gene match. Looked up from germline, CDR1 is MNHEY and CDR2 is SMNVEV (reference sequence). CDR3 bases: TGTGCCAGCAGTTTCCGCCTCGGGACTAGCGGCGGGGAGCTGTTTTTT. Protein: CASSFRLGTSGGELFF.

V is TRBV27 and J is TRBJ1-2; the match to TRBD1 covers 8 bases. J gave up 7 bases and V 6 bases, and 13 bases lay outside the gene matches. The CDR3 loop spans 15 amino acids. Germline values: CDR1 MNHEY, CDR2 SMNVEV (reference sequence). CDR3 amino acids: CASSSLGQGARGYTF. CDR3 in DNA: TGTGCCAGCAGCTCACTCGGGCAGGGGGCGCGTGGCTACACCTTC.

V gene TRBV10-2 combines with J gene TRBJ2-3; D may be TRBD2 (6 bases). V shed 5 bases and J shed 0 bases, with 12 bases lying between them. This CDR3 is built from 15 residues. Germline V lookup: CDR1 WSHSY, CDR2 SAAADI. As DNA, the CDR3 is TGCGCCAGCAGTATCGCCGGGACTAGCACAGATACGCAGTATTTT. It specifies CASSIAGTSTDTQYF.

The CDR3 sequence is CASSFTSGRLTYNEQFF. DNA for the CDR3: TGCGCCAGCAGCTTTACTAGCGGGAGACTCACCTACAATGAGCAGTTCTTC. The genes are TRBV5-1 and TRBJ2-1, with 11 positions matching TRBD2. Germline lookup yields CDR1 SGHRS and CDR2 YFSETQ. After removal of 2 bases from V and 2 bases from J, the junction contained 6 bases not matched to a gene. The CDR3 length is 17 residues.

Of note for this clone: Germline and junction disagree at one end, which may indicate a read error. The V gene is TRBV5-6, the J gene TRBJ2-4; 7 bases agree with TRBD1. This CDR3 is 18 amino acids long. The germline CDR1 and CDR2 sequences are SGHDT and YYEEEE. CDR3 in DNA: TGTGCCAGCAGCCCCTACCAAAGACAGAAGGGGGCCAAAAACAGTCAGTACTTC. Encoded protein: CASSPYQRQKGAKNSQYF. Supplemented by reference TRBV5-6 and TRBJ2-4, the full variable domain reads DAGVTQSPTHLIKTRGQQVTLRCSPKSGHDTVSWYQQALGQGPQFIFQYYEEEERQRGNFPDRFSGHQFPNYSSELNVNALLLGDSALYLCASSPYQRQKGAKNSQYFGAGTRLSVL.

J is TRBJ2-1 and V is TRBV5-1, with D tentatively TRBD1 (5 bases). Per germline, CDR1 SGHRS and CDR2 YFSETQ. V lost 1 base and J lost 1, with 18 bases in between. The CDR3 is made up of 18 amino acids. The CDR3 spells CASSLFLGAENSYNEQFF. The CDR3 region has the DNA TGCGCCAGCAGCTTGTTTCTAGGGGCTGAAAATTCCTACAATGAGCAGTTCTTC.

There are a few counts of this clone. This chain connects TRBV4-2 to TRBJ1-2, with D perhaps TRBD1 (6 bases). This CDR3 has 17 residues. Germline V gene sequence: CDR1 LGHNA, CDR2 YNFKEQ. V shed 0 bases and J shed 0 bases, with 14 bases lying between them. The chain's CDR3 is CASSQDPTGTTNYGYTF. CDR3 coding DNA: TGTGCCAGCAGCCAAGACCCGACAGGAACTACTAACTATGGCTACACCTTC.

This chain links TRBV29-1 with TRBJ1-5; D perhaps matches TRBD1 (5 bases). This CDR3 comprises 13 residues. V lost 1 base, J lost 3 bases, and 7 bases lay in between. Germline V gives CDR1 SQVTM, CDR2 ANQGSEA. In DNA, the CDR3 is TGCAGCGTTGAAGCAGGGTACAATCAGCCCCAGCATTTT. As protein: CSVEAGYNQPQHF. Full variable domain (outside the CDR3, taken from reference TRBV29-1 and TRBJ1-5): SAVISQKPSRDICQRGTSLTIQCQVDSQVTMMFWYRQQPGQSLTLIATANQGSEATYESGFVIDKFPISRPNLTFSTLTVSNMSPEDSSIYLCSVEAGYNQPQHFGDGTRLSIL.

This clone has a single count. CDR3 loop: CASRATGDTYNEQFF. Written as DNA, the CDR3 is TGTGCCAGCAGAGCCACAGGGGATACCTACAATGAGCAGTTCTTC. The chain couples TRBV27 to TRBJ2-1; 7 nucleotides agree with TRBD1. The CDR3 spans 15 residues. The J segment lost 2 bases and the V segment lost 6 bases, leaving 7 bases of the junction unmatched. Germline V gene sequence: CDR1 MNHEY, CDR2 SMNVEV (reference sequence).

The J gene is TRBJ2-3, the V gene TRBV2; D remains ambiguous. This CDR3 spans 15 amino acids. V was trimmed by 6 bases and J by 0 bases, leaving 13 bases between them. Germline values: CDR1 SNHLY, CDR2 FYNNEI. The DNA for the CDR3 is TGTGCCAGCAGCTTGACACCAACTAGCACAGATACGCAGTATTTT. The encoded protein is CASSLTPTSTDTQYF.

As concerns this clone: One end of the junction is discordant with germline, which a read error may explain. The rearrangement links TRBV7-2 to TRBJ2-7, with 7 bases that match TRBD1. The CDR3 contains 14 residues. Germline CDR1 and CDR2: SGHTA and FQGNSA. In DNA, the CDR3 is TGTGCCAGCAGCCCACAGGGGAGCTCCTACGAGCAGTACTTT. It encodes CASSPQGSSYEQYF.

This sequence joins TRBV6-5 and TRBJ1-2, with D unclear. Germline CDR1 and CDR2: MNHEY and SVGAGI. The V gene lost 4 bases and the J gene lost 6 bases, with 12 bases spanning the gap. This CDR3 is built from 13 residues. Here the CDR3 DNA reads TGTGCCAGCAGTTCCGCGGAAGATGATGGCTACACCTTC. It encodes CASSSAEDDGYTF.

The rearrangement joins TRBV5-1 to TRBJ2-4, with 8 bases that match TRBD2. The germline V gene encodes CDR1 SGHRS and CDR2 YFSETQ. V shed 4 bases and J 12 bases; nucleotides not matched to a gene: 9. The CDR3 covers 13 residues. CDR3 residues: CASSPGGGDSQYF. CDR3 DNA sequence: TGCGCCAGCAGCCCCGGGGGGGGAGACAGTCAGTACTTC.

As DNA, the CDR3 is TGTGCCAGCAGCTTCCTATCTTCGGGACAACCAGCTAACTATGGCTACACCTTC. Protein sequence: CASSFLSSGQPANYGYTF. The V gene is TRBV7-2, the J gene TRBJ1-2; tentative D call: TRBD1 (6 bases). The length of the CDR3 is 18 residues. Germline CDR1 reads SGHTA; CDR2 reads FQGNSA. V was cut by 3 bases and J by 0 bases, with 20 bases left in between.

This chain joins TRBV5-4 and TRBJ1-3, with D possibly being TRBD1 (5 bases). The CDR3 is made up of 12 amino acids. V lost 7 bases and J lost 10, with 15 bases in between. Germline CDR1 reads SGHNT; CDR2 reads YYREEE (reference sequence). The CDR3 reads CASPGGGRTIYF. The DNA of the CDR3 is TGTGCCAGCCCCGGGGGAGGAAGAACCATATATTTT.

With respect to this clone: Compared with germline, one end of the junction differs, possibly owing to a read error. V gene TRBV7-7 combines with J gene TRBJ2-7; 13 bases are shared with TRBD2. The CDR3 extends over 15 amino acids. From germline, CDR1 is SSHAT and CDR2 FNYEAQ (reference sequence). DNA of the CDR3: TGTGCTAGCAGCCTCGGGACTAGCGGGACTTACGAGCAGTACTTC. Translated, it gives CASSLGTSGTYEQYF.

The V and J genes are TRBV7-3 and TRBJ2-3; D gene unclear. Germline V gives CDR1 SGHTA, CDR2 FQGTGA. The CDR3 totals 13 residues. V was trimmed by 5 bases and J by 6 bases, leaving 12 bases between them. CDR3 nucleotides: TGTGCCAGCAGCCCCCTCGTCGGGGATACGCAGTATTTT. Translating gives CASSPLVGDTQYF.

J is TRBJ1-1 and V is TRBV7-9; 9 nucleotides line up with TRBD1. With 2 bases clipped from V and 5 bases from J, the junction kept 3 bases outside the gene matches. CDR1 is SEHNR, CDR2 FQNEAQ, per germline (reference sequence). CDR3 length: 14 amino acids. In DNA, the CDR3 is TGTGCCAGCAGCTTAACAGGGGGCAAAACTGAAGCTTTCTTT. It translates to CASSLTGGKTEAFF.